A selection of T cell receptor beta chains follows, all from one sample in a study of cytomegalovirus exposure and HLA in healthy donors. Profiling relied on immunoSEQ multiplex PCR, and the TCRdb table lists in-frame clones only, not all of them. The sample carries about 130,000 clones, over 80% recorded once. Material for sequencing was PBMCs. The receptors derive from a boy between 10 and 17 years old in good health and CMV-seronegative. Each CDR3 is given with its conserved first and last residue. The D gene is left open where the match is weak. Rows give clone size only sometimes, using once, few, many, or a class for an expanded clone.

clone size: .
D gene: .
V gene: TRBV5-1
CDR3 length: 13
J gene: TRBJ1-1
CDR3 DNA: TGCGCCAGCAGCCCCGGGGACAATGCGGAAGCTTTCTTT
CDR3 protein: CASSPGDNAEAFF

clone size: few
D gene: .
V gene: TRBV6-5
CDR3 length: 13
J gene: TRBJ1-1
CDR3 DNA: TGTGCCAGTTTAGAGACAGGAAGCACTGAAGCTTTCTTT
CDR3 protein: CASLETGSTEAFF

clone size: .
D gene: TRBD1
V gene: TRBV7-2
CDR3 length: 15
J gene: TRBJ2-5
CDR3 DNA: TGTGCCAGCAGCTCTCAACAGGGGACCGGGGAGACCCAGTACTTC
CDR3 protein: CASSSQQGTGETQYF

clone size: .
D gene: TRBD2
V gene: TRBV4-1
CDR3 length: 21
J gene: TRBJ2-6
CDR3 DNA: TGCGCCAGCAGCCCCGCACCCCCGACTAGCGGGCCTCTCTCTGGGGCCAACGTCCTGACTTTC
CDR3 protein: CASSPAPPTSGPLSGANVLTF

clone size: .
D gene: TRBD1
V gene: TRBV13
CDR3 length: 16
J gene: TRBJ2-2
CDR3 DNA: TGTGCCAGCAGCGTTGAGGACAGGGCGAACACCGGGGAGCTGTTTTTT
CDR3 protein: CASSVEDRANTGELFF

clone size: few
D gene: .
V gene: TRBV6-5
CDR3 length: 14
J gene: TRBJ1-2
CDR3 DNA: TGTGCCAGCAGTAGGGCAGGGTCGGGCTATGGCTACACCTTC
CDR3 protein: CASSRAGSGYGYTF

clone size: .
D gene: TRBD1
V gene: TRBV7-6
CDR3 length: 16
J gene: TRBJ1-2
CDR3 DNA: TGTGCCAGCAGCTTAGAGCCGGGACAGGGGGCCGATGGCTACACCTTC
CDR3 protein: CASSLEPGQGADGYTF

clone size: .
D gene: .
V gene: TRBV7-9
CDR3 length: 16
J gene: TRBJ2-3
CDR3 DNA: TGTGCCAGCAGCCCCGAGCGGACAGTGGATGCAGATACGCAGTATTTT
CDR3 protein: CASSPERTVDADTQYF

clone size: few
D gene: .
V gene: TRBV19
CDR3 length: 15
J gene: TRBJ1-5
CDR3 DNA: TGTGCCAGTAGTATGGGGCAGTGGGATAATCAGCCCCAGCATTTT
CDR3 protein: CASSMGQWDNQPQHF

clone size: few
D gene: .
V gene: TRBV6-5
CDR3 length: 15
J gene: TRBJ1-4
CDR3 DNA: TGTGCCAGCAGTTACTCAGGGGGGGTTAATGAAAAACTGTTTTTT
CDR3 protein: CASSYSGGVNEKLFF

clone size: .
D gene: TRBD2
V gene: TRBV6-5
CDR3 length: 15
J gene: TRBJ2-1
CDR3 DNA: TGTGCCAGCAGTTTAGGACTAGCGGATTACAATGAGCAGTTCTTC
CDR3 protein: CASSLGLADYNEQFF

clone size: few
D gene: TRBD1
V gene: TRBV14
CDR3 length: 15
J gene: TRBJ1-2
CDR3 DNA: TGTGCCAGCAGCCAAGAAAGACAGGGGGCGACCGGCTACACCTTC
CDR3 protein: CASSQERQGATGYTF

clone size: .
D gene: TRBD2
V gene: TRBV25-1
CDR3 length: 13
J gene: TRBJ2-1
CDR3 DNA: TGTGCCAGCAGTGAAACTAGCGCAAATGAGCAGTTCTTC
CDR3 protein: CASSETSANEQFF

clone size: few
D gene: .
V gene: TRBV7-2
CDR3 length: 15
J gene: TRBJ2-3
CDR3 DNA: TGTGCCAGCAGCCGACCTAGCGCTAGCACAGATACGCAGTATTTT
CDR3 protein: CASSRPSASTDTQYF

clone size: .
D gene: .
V gene: TRBV4-2
CDR3 length: 16
J gene: TRBJ2-7
CDR3 DNA: TGTGCCAGCAGCCAAGCCTGGGGGGGCGGGGCCTACGAGCAGTACTTC
CDR3 protein: CASSQAWGGGAYEQYF

clone size: .
D gene: .
V gene: TRBV7-9
CDR3 length: 14
J gene: TRBJ2-3
CDR3 DNA: TGTGCCAGCAGCTTGGAGGGTTCGGGCGATACGCAGTATTTT
CDR3 protein: CASSLEGSGDTQYF

clone size: few
D gene: TRBD2
V gene: TRBV4-1
CDR3 length: 18
J gene: TRBJ2-7
CDR3 DNA: TGCGCCAGCAGCCAACCTAAAGGACTAGCGGGATTCTCCTACGAGCAGTACTTC
CDR3 protein: CASSQPKGLAGFSYEQYF

clone size: .
D gene: .
V gene: TRBV30
CDR3 length: 12
J gene: TRBJ2-7
CDR3 DNA: TGTGCCTGGGCTAGCTTGCGGTACGAGCAGTACTTC
CDR3 protein: CAWASLRYEQYF

clone size: .
D gene: TRBD1
V gene: TRBV15
CDR3 length: 15
J gene: TRBJ1-2
CDR3 DNA: TGTGCCACCAGCTCGGACAGGGGGCTCGGCTATGGCTACACCTTC
CDR3 protein: CATSSDRGLGYGYTF

clone size: .
D gene: TRBD2
V gene: TRBV6-5
CDR3 length: 15
J gene: TRBJ2-1
CDR3 DNA: TGTGCCAGCCGTTACTCCTTTGGGAGGGACAATGAGCAGTTCTTC
CDR3 protein: CASRYSFGRDNEQFF

clone size: .
D gene: TRBD2
V gene: TRBV29-1
CDR3 length: 14
J gene: TRBJ2-3
CDR3 DNA: TGCAGCGTCCTGACTAGCGGGCTTACCGGGGCGCAGTATTTT
CDR3 protein: CSVLTSGLTGAQYF

clone size: few
D gene: .
V gene: TRBV25-1
CDR3 length: 12
J gene: TRBJ1-2
CDR3 DNA: TGTGCCAGCCGCAGAGGCAACTATGGCTACACCTTC
CDR3 protein: CASRRGNYGYTF

clone size: .
D gene: .
V gene: TRBV30
CDR3 length: 11
J gene: TRBJ1-1
CDR3 DNA: TGTGCCTGGAGTGGACAGATTGAAGCTTTCTTT
CDR3 protein: CAWSGQIEAFF

clone size: .
D gene: TRBD1
V gene: TRBV5-1
CDR3 length: 15
J gene: TRBJ1-3
CDR3 DNA: TGCGCCAGCAGCTTACAGGGGTTCTCTGCAAACACCATATATTTT
CDR3 protein: CASSLQGFSANTIYF

clone size: .
D gene: TRBD1
V gene: TRBV9
CDR3 length: 14
J gene: TRBJ1-2
CDR3 DNA: TGTGCCAGCAGCCTAAACAGGGGGCGAAATGGCTACACCTTC
CDR3 protein: CASSLNRGRNGYTF

clone size: .
D gene: .
V gene: TRBV23-1
CDR3 length: 13
J gene: TRBJ1-4
CDR3 DNA: TGCGCCAGCAGTCAATGTCCTTTAGAAAAACTGTTTTTT
CDR3 protein: CASSQCPLEKLFF

clone size: .
D gene: TRBD2
V gene: TRBV19
CDR3 length: 16
J gene: TRBJ2-1
CDR3 DNA: TGTGCCAGTAGTATAGGCTACGCTAGCGGGAAAAATGAGCAGTTCTTC
CDR3 protein: CASSIGYASGKNEQFF

clone size: .
D gene: .
V gene: TRBV5-1
CDR3 length: 14
J gene: TRBJ2-3
CDR3 DNA: TGCGCCAGCAGCTTGGCCGATACAGAGGATACGCAGTATTTT
CDR3 protein: CASSLADTEDTQYF

clone size: .
D gene: .
V gene: TRBV4-1
CDR3 length: 16
J gene: TRBJ1-1
CDR3 DNA: TGCGCCAGCAGCCAAGACCACAGAGAAATTAACACTGAAGCTTTCTTT
CDR3 protein: CASSQDHREINTEAFF

clone size: .
D gene: .
V gene: TRBV29-1
CDR3 length: 15
J gene: TRBJ1-4
CDR3 DNA: TGCAGCGTTGTGGGCCTAGGGGATTTCGGGGAAAAACTGTTTTTT
CDR3 protein: CSVVGLGDFGEKLFF

clone size: .
D gene: TRBD1
V gene: TRBV27
CDR3 length: 15
J gene: TRBJ1-2
CDR3 DNA: TGTGCCAGCAGTTCCGTGGGACAGGGGGTCTATGGCTACACCTTC
CDR3 protein: CASSSVGQGVYGYTF

clone size: few
D gene: .
V gene: TRBV11-2
CDR3 length: 14
J gene: TRBJ1-2
CDR3 DNA: TGTGCCAGCAGCTTAACGGGGGAAGGGGTTGGCTACACCTTC
CDR3 protein: CASSLTGEGVGYTF

clone size: .
D gene: TRBD1
V gene: TRBV2
CDR3 length: 13
J gene: TRBJ2-7
CDR3 DNA: TGTGCCAGCAGTAGTCACAGGGGGCACGAGCAGTACTTC
CDR3 protein: CASSSHRGHEQYF

clone size: .
D gene: .
V gene: TRBV4-1
CDR3 length: 15
J gene: TRBJ1-1
CDR3 DNA: TGCGCCAGCAGCCAAGCGGACAGTAAGAACACTGAAGCTTTCTTT
CDR3 protein: CASSQADSKNTEAFF

clone size: .
D gene: TRBD1
V gene: TRBV5-1
CDR3 length: 17
J gene: TRBJ1-3
CDR3 DNA: TGCGCCAGCAGCTTGGGCCCGGGACAGAGCTCTGGAAACACCATATATTTT
CDR3 protein: CASSLGPGQSSGNTIYF

clone size: few
D gene: TRBD2
V gene: TRBV5-1
CDR3 length: 18
J gene: TRBJ2-7
CDR3 DNA: TGCGCCAGCAGCTTCGGACTAGCGGGAGGGTCCTTCTCCTACGAGCAGTACTTC
CDR3 protein: CASSFGLAGGSFSYEQYF

clone size: .
D gene: TRBD1
V gene: TRBV6-1
CDR3 length: 15
J gene: TRBJ1-3
CDR3 DNA: TGTGCCAGCAGCCGTGGACAGGGGACTGGAAACACCATATATTTT
CDR3 protein: CASSRGQGTGNTIYF

clone size: .
D gene: TRBD1
V gene: TRBV10-3
CDR3 length: 15
J gene: TRBJ2-5
CDR3 DNA: TGTGCCATCAGGCCGGGACAGGGTTTTCAAGAGACCCAGTACTTC
CDR3 protein: CAIRPGQGFQETQYF

clone size: once
D gene: TRBD1
V gene: TRBV18
CDR3 length: 15
J gene: TRBJ1-5
CDR3 DNA: TGTGCCAGCTCACCTGGACAGGGGGAGTTTCAGCCCCAGCATTTT
CDR3 protein: CASSPGQGEFQPQHF

clone size: .
D gene: TRBD2
V gene: TRBV9
CDR3 length: 16
J gene: TRBJ2-3
CDR3 DNA: TGTGCCAGCAGCGTAGCCGCGGGAGGGCTGGCAGATACGCAGTATTTT
CDR3 protein: CASSVAAGGLADTQYF

clone size: .
D gene: TRBD2
V gene: TRBV27
CDR3 length: 19
J gene: TRBJ2-3
CDR3 DNA: TGTGCCAGCAGGGTAACCGGGACTAGCGGGAGTTGGGGCACAGATACGCAGTATTTT
CDR3 protein: CASRVTGTSGSWGTDTQYF

clone size: .
D gene: TRBD2
V gene: TRBV19
CDR3 length: 16
J gene: TRBJ2-3
CDR3 DNA: TGTGCCAGTAGTCCGGGACTAGCTCCTCGAGGAGATACGCAGTATTTT
CDR3 protein: CASSPGLAPRGDTQYF

clone size: .
D gene: TRBD2
V gene: TRBV14
CDR3 length: 16
J gene: TRBJ2-1
CDR3 DNA: TGTGCCAGCAGCCGCGGGGAGGGGAGCTCCTACAATGAGCAGTTCTTC
CDR3 protein: CASSRGEGSSYNEQFF

clone size: .
D gene: .
V gene: TRBV2
CDR3 length: 13
J gene: TRBJ1-1
CDR3 DNA: TGTGCCAGCAGCGTAGAACTCAACACTGAAGCTTTCTTT
CDR3 protein: CASSVELNTEAFF

clone size: .
D gene: .
V gene: TRBV5-1
CDR3 length: 14
J gene: TRBJ2-7
CDR3 DNA: TGCGCCAGCAGCTTGGGGCAGGATCCCTACGAGCAGTACTTC
CDR3 protein: CASSLGQDPYEQYF

clone size: .
D gene: TRBD2
V gene: TRBV5-1
CDR3 length: 16
J gene: TRBJ2-7
CDR3 DNA: TGCGCCAGCAGCTTGGGGCTAGCGGGAGGTGAGAACGAGCAGTACTTC
CDR3 protein: CASSLGLAGGENEQYF

clone size: .
D gene: .
V gene: TRBV30
CDR3 length: 14
J gene: TRBJ1-2
CDR3 DNA: TGTGCCTGGAGCCGGGGCAGGGGATACTATGGCTACACCTTC
CDR3 protein: CAWSRGRGYYGYTF

clone size: .
D gene: TRBD2
V gene: TRBV27
CDR3 length: 17
J gene: TRBJ2-1
CDR3 DNA: TGTGCCAGCCAATATAATTTCGGGGGAGGGCCTAACAATGAGCAGTTCTTC
CDR3 protein: CASQYNFGGGPNNEQFF

clone size: .
D gene: TRBD1
V gene: TRBV6-1
CDR3 length: 13
J gene: TRBJ1-4
CDR3 DNA: TGTGCCAGCACCGGGACAGGGGGTGAAAAACTGTTTTTT
CDR3 protein: CASTGTGGEKLFF

clone size: .
D gene: .
V gene: TRBV27
CDR3 length: 13
J gene: TRBJ1-2
CDR3 DNA: TGTGCCACCCGAGGGGGATCCAACTATGGCTACACCTTC
CDR3 protein: CATRGGSNYGYTF

clone size: .
D gene: TRBD2
V gene: TRBV5-6
CDR3 length: 15
J gene: TRBJ2-1
CDR3 DNA: TGTGCCAGCAGCCGAGGACTAGCGGCCTACAATGAGCAGTTCTTC
CDR3 protein: CASSRGLAAYNEQFF

clone size: once
D gene: .
V gene: TRBV5-1
CDR3 length: 15
J gene: TRBJ2-1
CDR3 DNA: TGCGCCAGCAGCCCACGGACGGGGTCCTACAATGAGCAGTTCTTC
CDR3 protein: CASSPRTGSYNEQFF